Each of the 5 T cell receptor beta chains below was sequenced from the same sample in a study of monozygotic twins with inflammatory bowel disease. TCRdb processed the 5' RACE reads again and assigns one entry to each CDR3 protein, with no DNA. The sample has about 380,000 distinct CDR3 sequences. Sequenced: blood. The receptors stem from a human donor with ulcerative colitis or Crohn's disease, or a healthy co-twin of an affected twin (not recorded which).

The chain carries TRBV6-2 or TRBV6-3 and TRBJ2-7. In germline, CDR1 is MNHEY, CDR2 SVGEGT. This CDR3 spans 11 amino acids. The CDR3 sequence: CASSYNYEQYF.

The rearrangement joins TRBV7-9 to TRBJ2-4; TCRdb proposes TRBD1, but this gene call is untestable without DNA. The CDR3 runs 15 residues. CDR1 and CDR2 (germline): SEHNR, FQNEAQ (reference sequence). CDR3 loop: CASRQLGGDPGIQYF.

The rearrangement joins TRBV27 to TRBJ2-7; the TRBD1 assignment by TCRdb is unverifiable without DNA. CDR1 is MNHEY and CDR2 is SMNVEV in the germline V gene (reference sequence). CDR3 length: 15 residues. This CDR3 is CASSSGQGRLYEQYF.

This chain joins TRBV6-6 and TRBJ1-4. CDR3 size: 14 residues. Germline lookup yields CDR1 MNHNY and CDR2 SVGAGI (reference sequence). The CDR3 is CASQAQIYNEKLFF.

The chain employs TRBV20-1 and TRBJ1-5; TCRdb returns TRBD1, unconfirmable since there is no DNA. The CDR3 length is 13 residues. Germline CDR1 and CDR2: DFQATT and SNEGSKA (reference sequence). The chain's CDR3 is CSASLPDREPQHF.